This TCR beta chain was recovered during a study of blood T cell repertoires in COVID-19. The CDR3 totals 14 residues. Looked up from germline, CDR1 is MDHEN and CDR2 is SYDVKM. Trimming removed 3 bases from V and 11 bases from J, with 14 bases in between. Libraries were prepared by immunoSEQ multiplex PCR; TCRdb keeps only in-frame clonotypes and omits some of them. The sample includes 200,000 to 250,000 clones, 80% to 95% of them seen just once. The chain combines TRBV28 with TRBJ1-6; D unresolved. The sequenced material came from peripheral blood. This sequence originates from a man aged 60 to 75 with COVID-19, enrolled during active disease. The CDR3 is CASSLPGNSAPLHF. CDR3 sequence (DNA): TGTGCCAGCAGTTTGCCCGGGAACTCGGCACCCCTCCACTTT.